Below, 30 T cell receptor beta chains from the same sample are listed, as sequenced in a study of blood T cells in healthy people across ages. Then a second PCR, running about 6 to 12 cycles, was carried out with a sample-barcoded 5' primer and a J-beta primer mix. From the 5' RACE reads, TCRdb called clonotypes with MiXCR, one entry per CDR3 protein. The sample lists more than 700,000 distinct CDR3 sequences, about 55% occurring once. The material sequenced was blood. Receptor source: a man of 80 years or more in good health.

V and J are TRBV20-1 and TRBJ2-7; 9 bases agree with TRBD2. V was clipped by 0 bases and J by 9 bases; unmatched bases: 15. The germline CDR1 and CDR2 sequences are DFQATT and SNEGSKA (reference sequence). The CDR3 is made up of 16 amino acids. CDR3 nucleotides: TGCAGTGCTAGAGATTCGGGGACTAGCTTACCCGGGGGGCAGTACTTC. It is translated as CSARDSGTSLPGGQYF.

The chain couples TRBV2 to TRBJ2-2, with no clear D. The CDR3 has 14 amino acids. Germline CDR1 SNHLY, CDR2 FYNNEI. Trimming took off 3 bases at V and 4 bases at J, with 9 bases between the two ends. The chain's CDR3 is CASSDQFITGELFF. CDR3 coding DNA: TGTGCCAGCAGTGATCAGTTTATCACCGGGGAGCTGTTTTTT. Together with reference TRBV2 and TRBJ2-2, the CDR3 gives the full variable domain: EPEVTQTPSHQVTQMGQEVILRCVPISNHLYFYWYRQILGQKVEFLVSFYNNEISEKSEIFDDQFSVERPDGSNFTLKIRSTKLEDSAMYFCASSDQFITGELFFGEGSRLTVL.

The genes are TRBV7-9 and TRBJ1-2, with 9 bases identical to TRBD1. CDR3 length: 17 residues. V was pared by 5 bases and J by 6 bases, with 16 bases of the junction left unmatched. CDR1 is SEHNR and CDR2 is FQNEAQ in the germline V gene (reference sequence). CDR3 sequence reads: CASSPFNLGTGTNGYTF. For the CDR3, the DNA is TGTGCCAGCAGCCCATTTAATTTGGGGACAGGGACCAATGGCTACACCTTC.

This clonotype occurred a few times. The chain has TRBV7-4 and TRBJ1-6; 7 nucleotides agree with TRBD1. After removal of 2 bases from V and 7 bases from J, the junction contained 5 bases not matched to a gene. Germline CDR1 and CDR2: SGHVT and SQSDAQ. CDR3 length: 15 amino acids. CDR3 amino acids: CASSLIIQGNSPLHF. In DNA, the CDR3 is TGTGCCAGCAGCTTAATAATACAGGGGAATTCACCCCTCCACTTT.

V usage is TRBV14 and J usage is TRBJ2-1; 7 bases line up with TRBD2. Germline CDR1 and CDR2: SGHDN and FVKESK. Unmatched junction bases numbered 21, after V lost 1 base and J lost 9 bases. The CDR3 covers 19 residues. CDR3 coding DNA: TGTGCCAGCAGCCAAGGCTGGGGGGGAGCCATGGGAGGGCATCTTGAGCAGTTCTTC. It specifies CASSQGWGGAMGGHLEQFF.

The CDR3 sequence: CASSPYTSGGYNEQFF. The DNA for the CDR3 is TGTGCCAGCAGCCCCTACACTAGCGGGGGTTACAATGAGCAGTTCTTC. The rearrangement uses TRBV3-1 and TRBJ2-1; TRBD2 aligns across 11 bases. The junction had 6 bases not matched to a gene; V was cut back by 4 bases and J by 4 bases. CDR1 and CDR2 from the germline V gene are LGHDT and YNNKEL (reference sequence). This CDR3 is built from 16 residues.

The chain recombines TRBV6-5 with TRBJ2-4; 8 bases are a match to TRBD2. The V gene end was trimmed by 6 bases and the J gene end by 1 base; junction bases not matched to a gene: 5. The CDR3 runs 15 residues. CDR1 and CDR2 (germline): MNHEY, SVGAGI. The CDR3 DNA sequence: TGTGCCAGCAGACTGACTAGCGTCGCCAAAAACATTCAGTACTTC. It translates to CASRLTSVAKNIQYF.

V is TRBV20-1 and J is TRBJ1-2; 9 bases agree with TRBD1. CDR1 and CDR2 from the germline V gene are DFQATT and SNEGSKA (reference sequence). V shed 6 bases and J 5 bases; nucleotides not matched to a gene: 7. CDR3 length: 13 amino acids. CDR3 region: CSADRGAGYGYTF. The DNA for the CDR3 is TGCAGTGCCGACAGGGGGGCAGGGTATGGCTACACCTTC.

Comments on this clonotype: A much larger clone sits a single nucleotide away, making a read error possible. This sequence joins TRBV7-2 and TRBJ2-5; D unresolved. V lost 2 bases and J 4 bases, leaving 14 bases between the germline ends. CDR1 and CDR2 from the germline V gene are SGHTA and FQGNSA. The CDR3 length is 15 residues. CDR3 DNA: TGTGCCAGCAGCTTACAAACTGGGTGGCGAGAGACCCAGTACTTC. This gives the protein CASSLQTGWRETQYF.

This clonotype was counted ten times or more. The V and J genes are TRBV14 and TRBJ1-2, with D possibly TRBD1 on 6 matching bases. Trimming removed 0 bases from V and 7 bases from J, with 18 bases in between. CDR1 and CDR2 (germline): SGHDN, FVKESK. This CDR3 is 16 amino acids long. The CDR3 DNA follows: TGTGCCAGCAGCCAAGATTTCGGGGTAGGGGGTCGTGGCTACACCTTC. It is translated as CASSQDFGVGGRGYTF. The full variable domain, in which reference TRBV14 and TRBJ1-2 provide the parts outside the CDR3, is EAGVTQFPSHSVIEKGQTVTLRCDPISGHDNLYWYRRVMGKEIKFLLHFVKESKQDESGMPNNRFLAERTGGTYSTLKVQPAELEDSGVYFCASSQDFGVGGRGYTFGSGTRLTVV.

This clonotype was seen a few times. The V call is TRBV6-2 or TRBV6-3, the J call TRBJ2-2, with D hard to call. The CDR3 length is 13 residues. With 7 bases removed from V and 1 base from J, the gap between germline ends came to 7 bases. CDR1 and CDR2 (germline): MNHEY, SVGEGT. For the CDR3, the DNA is TGTGCCAGCACCCTTCGGAACACCGGGGAGCTGTTTTTT. This encodes CASTLRNTGELFF.

This clonotype was counted between two and nine times. This sequence joins TRBV12-3 or TRBV12-4 and TRBJ2-7; D gene uncertain. The V end was cut by 5 bases, the J end by 6 bases, with 17 bases between. This CDR3 region has 14 residues. The CDR3 nucleotides are TGTGCCAGCAGTCCACGGACGGGTCACGCCGAGCAGTACTTC. It encodes CASSPRTGHAEQYF.

The chain couples TRBV6-5 to TRBJ2-7, with 9 bases identical to TRBD1. Germline V lookup: CDR1 MNHEY, CDR2 SVGAGI. The V and J ends lost 2 bases and 3 bases, in that order; junction bases with no gene match: 5. This CDR3 is built from 15 residues. Here the CDR3 reads CASSYRGTGHYEQYF. The CDR3 region has the DNA TGTGCCAGCAGTTACCGAGGGACAGGGCACTACGAGCAGTACTTC.

The chain carries TRBV27 and TRBJ2-7; weak D call: TRBD2 (6 bases). The length of the CDR3 is 15 residues. Per germline, CDR1 MNHEY and CDR2 SMNVEV (reference sequence). With 5 bases removed from V and 6 bases from J, the gap between germline ends came to 20 bases. The CDR3 reads CASSPGEVGSGEQYF. The CDR3 nucleotides are TGTGCCAGCAGTCCTGGGGAGGTGGGGTCCGGCGAGCAGTACTTC.

The V and J genes are TRBV20-1 and TRBJ2-1, with TRBD2 identical over 7 bases. V lost 1 base, J lost 8 bases, and 2 bases stayed unmatched. The CDR3 is made up of 12 amino acids. Germline-derived CDR1 and CDR2 are DFQATT and SNEGSKA (reference sequence). CDR3 sequence: CSARVLADEQFF. In DNA form, the CDR3 reads TGCAGTGCTAGAGTTCTAGCGGATGAGCAGTTCTTC.

The chain combines TRBV5-1 with TRBJ2-1; 9 positions agree with TRBD2. The CDR3 is 14 residues long. J lost 8 bases, V lost 2 bases, and 5 bases had no gene match. The germline CDR1 and CDR2 sequences are SGHRS and YFSETQ. CDR3 in DNA: TGCGCCAGCAGCTTTGTTAGCGGGAGAGATGAGCAGTTCTTC. Translation: CASSFVSGRDEQFF.

V is TRBV12-5 and J is TRBJ2-3, with 12 positions matching TRBD2. V was pared by 0 bases and J by 6 bases, with 7 bases of the junction left unmatched. Germline values: CDR1 LGHNT, CDR2 FRNRAP. The CDR3 length is 17 residues. The CDR3, as DNA: TGTGCTAGTGGTTTGGTGAATCTAGCGGGAGGGGTGGATACGCAGTATTTT. It yields the protein CASGLVNLAGGVDTQYF. The variable domain in full, with the rest retrieved from reference TRBV12-5 and TRBJ2-3, is DARVTQTPRHKVTEMGQEVTMRCQPILGHNTVFWYRQTMMQGLELLAYFRNRAPLDDSGMPKDRFSAEMPDATLATLKIQPSEPRDSAVYFCASGLVNLAGGVDTQYFGPGTRLTVL.

The chain carries TRBV6-6 and TRBJ2-7; D is unclear. Trimming took off 2 bases at V and 5 bases at J, with 19 bases between the two ends. The CDR3 is made up of 16 amino acids. Germline values: CDR1 MNHNY, CDR2 SVGAGI (reference sequence). Written as DNA, the CDR3 is TGTGCCAGCAGTTACCTTAGCACCGAGTACAAGGACGAGCAGTACTTC. Protein sequence: CASSYLSTEYKDEQYF.

The V gene is TRBV15, the J gene TRBJ2-1; 16 nucleotides agree with TRBD2. Trimming cost V 5 bases and J 15 bases; bases outside gene matches: 10. The CDR3 runs 15 residues. Germline loops: CDR1 LNHNV, CDR2 YYDKDF (reference sequence). The CDR3 protein is CATSRGTSGRGDLFF. The DNA of the CDR3 is TGTGCCACCAGCCGGGGGACTAGCGGGAGGGGGGACTTGTTCTTC. Based on the CDR3 plus reference TRBV15 and TRBJ2-1, the full variable domain is DAMVIQNPRYQVTQFGKPVTLSCSQTLNHNVMYWYQQKSSQAPKLLFHYYDKDFNNEADTPDNFQSRRPNTSFCFLDIRSPGLGDTAMYLCATSRGTSGRGDLFFGPGTRLTVL.

The rearrangement uses TRBV7-6 and TRBJ2-7; maybe TRBD2 (5 bases). The J call is doubtful: the DNA matches TRBJ2-5 better. CDR1 is SGHVS and CDR2 is FNYEAQ in the germline V gene. The CDR3 length is 14 residues. The CDR3 spells CASSLMTGQETQYF. CDR3 nucleotide sequence: TGTGCCAGCAGCCTGATGACGGGACAAGAGACCCAGTACTTC.

This clonotype has a handful of counts. The rearrangement links TRBV2 to TRBJ2-3; D possibly corresponds to TRBD2 (5 bases). V dropped 5 bases and J dropped 0 bases, with 12 bases sitting between them. Germline loops: CDR1 SNHLY, CDR2 FYNNEI. This CDR3 has 15 amino acids. CDR3 residues: CASSNERTSTDTQYF. Written as DNA, the CDR3 is TGTGCCAGCAGTAACGAGCGGACTAGCACAGATACGCAGTATTTT. The full variable domain, in which reference TRBV2 and TRBJ2-3 provide the parts outside the CDR3, is EPEVTQTPSHQVTQMGQEVILRCVPISNHLYFYWYRQILGQKVEFLVSFYNNEISEKSEIFDDQFSVERPDGSNFTLKIRSTKLEDSAMYFCASSNERTSTDTQYFGPGTRLTVL.

This clonotype has more than one count but fewer than ten. V and J are TRBV6-1 and TRBJ2-1; possibly TRBD2 for D (5 bases). The ends were cut back, 3 bases at V and 6 bases at J, with 9 bases in the middle. The CDR3 contains 13 residues. Germline-derived CDR1 and CDR2 are MNHNS and SASEGT. Here the CDR3 reads CASSDGLSNEQFF. CDR3 nucleotide sequence: TGTGCCAGCAGTGACGGACTCTCCAATGAGCAGTTCTTC.

This chain uses TRBV7-9 with TRBJ1-2, with D unclear. Germline V gene sequence: CDR1 SEHNR, CDR2 FQNEAQ (reference sequence). The V end was cut by 1 base, the J end by 7 bases, with 7 bases between. There are 12 residues in the CDR3. The CDR3 loop is CASSLELFGYTF. In DNA, the CDR3 is TGTGCCAGCAGCTTAGAGCTTTTTGGCTACACCTTC.

The V and J genes are TRBV12-3 or TRBV12-4 and TRBJ1-5; 7 bases align to TRBD1. This CDR3 region has 13 residues. V shed 6 bases, J shed 7 bases, and the junction held 6 bases outside the gene matches. CDR3 region: CASSQGGSQPQHF. For the CDR3, the DNA is TGTGCCAGCAGCCAGGGGGGCAGCCAGCCCCAGCATTTT.

The chain carries TRBV7-2 and TRBJ2-3, with TRBD2 matching over 10 bases. Per the germline V gene, CDR1 is SGHTA and CDR2 is FQGNSA. Germline trimming cut 5 bases from V and 1 base from J; bases unmatched to any gene: 3. The CDR3 has 15 residues. CDR3 bases: TGTGCCAGCAGCAGAGCGGGAGGGGGCACAGATACGCAGTATTTT. Translating it yields CASSRAGGGTDTQYF.

This clonotype turned up a few times. This sequence joins TRBV6-6 and TRBJ2-4; D could derive from TRBD1 or TRBD2 (5 bases each). Germline lookup yields CDR1 MNHNY and CDR2 SVGAGI (reference sequence). Trimming removed 2 bases at V and 4 bases at J, with 12 bases between. This CDR3 contains 15 residues. CDR3 sequence: CASSYGGEGKNIQYF. In DNA form, the CDR3 reads TGTGCCAGCAGTTACGGGGGTGAGGGGAAAAACATTCAGTACTTC.

The V call is TRBV29-1, the J call TRBJ2-2; 8 bases map to TRBD1. CDR1 and CDR2 from the germline V gene are SQVTM and ANQGSEA. CDR3 length equals 13 residues. Trimming removed 7 bases from V and 1 base from J; junction bases left unmatched: 2. The CDR3 DNA reads TGCAGCGGGACAGGGCGGAACACCGGGGAGCTGTTTTTT. Translating it yields CSGTGRNTGELFF.

The rearrangement joins TRBV20-1 to TRBJ2-1; 10 bases fit TRBD2. The trim removed 5 bases at V and 7 bases at J, leaving 8 bases unmatched. There are 14 residues in the CDR3. The V gene's germline CDR1 is DFQATT and CDR2 SNEGSKA (reference sequence). The CDR3 DNA sequence: TGCAGTGCTGTCAGCGGGAGGGCCGGGAATGAGCAGTTCTTC. Translated: CSAVSGRAGNEQFF.

The chain employs TRBV18 and TRBJ1-5; 7 bases line up with TRBD1. Germline CDR1 and CDR2: KGHSH and LQKENI. V shed 5 bases and J 4 bases; nucleotides not matched to a gene: 5. The CDR3 totals 14 residues. CDR3 coding DNA: TGTGCCAGCTCAGGGGACAGCCATAATCAGCCCCAGCATTTT. This sequence encodes CASSGDSHNQPQHF.

V gene TRBV2 combines with J gene TRBJ1-2; a weak D match, TRBD1 (5 bases). The germline V gene encodes CDR1 SNHLY and CDR2 FYNNEI. This CDR3 region has 15 residues. Deletions cut 3 bases from V and 4 bases from J, with 15 bases between. CDR3 in DNA: TGTGCCAGCAGTGACGGGGCTGCTCTGGGCTATGGCTACACCTTC. This encodes CASSDGAALGYGYTF.